Here is one T cell receptor beta chain with its context. Assay: immunoSEQ multiplex PCR; the TCRdb copy retains only in-frame clones and omits some. The data contain 1.5 million to 2.5 million clones, over 85% of them singletons. The V end was cut by 1 base, the J end by 7 bases, with 17 bases between. This CDR3 is 15 amino acids long. Per germline, CDR1 GTSNPN and CDR2 SVGIG (reference sequence). The data were obtained in a study of shared clonotypes between healthy human individuals. The naive CD8 fraction comprised CD45RO-negative cells positively selected for CCR7 and excluded terminally differentiated effector memory CD45RA+ cells. Adults of Caucasian background living in Nashville, Tennessee made up all donors.

The TCR was taken from a man aged 18 to 30 in good health. This chain uses TRBV30 with TRBJ2-1; no clear D. Sequenced material: naive CD8+ T cells sorted from blood. The CDR3 sequence is CAWSEGTAPGNEQFF. The CDR3 DNA sequence: TGTGCCTGGAGTGAAGGTACGGCACCTGGGAATGAGCAGTTCTTC.